A single sample is the source of the 6 T cell receptor beta chains below, sequenced in a study of post-analysis software for immune sequencing data. General study findings and limits: Comparison of patients with controls showed roughly five TRBV segments more frequent in patients, TRBV5-6, TRBV5-1 and TRBV20-1 among them.

Researchers reported that TCR beta cDNA libraries carried unique molecular identifiers. TCRdb passed the PCR reads through MiXCR, listing each CDR3 protein once. The sample records 600,000 to 750,000 distinct CDR3 sequences, roughly three fifths being singletons. Their recognized antigens are unknown. Sequenced: blood. The source is a girl aged 2 to 9 with multiple sclerosis.

The rearrangement uses TRBV4-3 and TRBJ1-5, with D possibly TRBD1 on 5 matching bases. The ends were cut back, 0 bases at V and 0 bases at J, with 18 bases in the middle. The germline CDR1 and CDR2 sequences are LGHNA and YSLEER. This CDR3 has 19 amino acids. The CDR3 bases are TGCGCCAGCAGCCAAGATTGGGGGGAAACGGTATATAGCAATCAGCCCCAGCATTTT. Amino acid sequence: CASSQDWGETVYSNQPQHF.

V is TRBV28 and J is TRBJ2-1, with D tentatively TRBD1 or TRBD2 (5 bases each). CDR1 and CDR2 from the germline V gene are MDHEN and SYDVKM. The V gene lost 8 bases and the J gene lost 3 bases, with 20 bases spanning the gap. The CDR3 loop spans 16 amino acids. Written as DNA, the CDR3 is TGTGCCAGCGGGGGACCCGGGTCCGTAATCTACAATGAGCAGTTCTTC. Translating gives CASGGPGSVIYNEQFF.

The chain employs TRBV29-1 and TRBJ1-1, with TRBD1 matching 8 bases. The V and J ends lost 6 bases and 4 bases, in that order; junction bases with no gene match: 10. Germline loops: CDR1 SQVTM, CDR2 ANQGSEA. The CDR3 covers 14 residues. The CDR3 spells CSVLTGQGPTEAFF. The CDR3 nucleotides read TGCAGCGTATTAACTGGACAGGGTCCCACTGAAGCTTTCTTT.

This chain connects TRBV29-1 to TRBJ2-1; D may be TRBD2 (5 bases). Germline V gene sequence: CDR1 SQVTM, CDR2 ANQGSEA. V lost 4 bases, J lost 6 bases, and 10 bases lay in between. This CDR3 contains 12 residues. The CDR3 nucleotides are TGCAGCGTTGGGGATGGGAGCAATGAGCAGTTCTTC. Its translation is CSVGDGSNEQFF.

This clonotype was seen a handful of times. The chain combines TRBV29-1 with TRBJ1-2; weak D call: TRBD1 (5 bases). V shed 1 base and J shed 0 bases, with 15 bases lying between them. The CDR3 is 16 amino acids. Germline CDR1 reads SQVTM; CDR2 reads ANQGSEA. The CDR3 DNA is TGCAGCGTTGAAGGGGGCAAGGTTGGATCTAACTATGGCTACACCTTC. This gives the protein CSVEGGKVGSNYGYTF.

This rearrangement joins TRBV7-3 to TRBJ2-5; possible D gene TRBD2, 6 bases. CDR3 length: 14 amino acids. CDR1 is SGHTA and CDR2 is FQGTGA in the germline V gene. The V and J ends lost 5 bases and 3 bases respectively, with 13 bases between them. The CDR3 reads CASSKGTYKETQYF. As DNA, the CDR3 is TGTGCCAGCAGCAAGGGGACTTACAAAGAGACCCAGTACTTC.